This T cell receptor beta chain is from a study of blood T cell repertoires in COVID-19. In the study overall: Samples taken during acute and convalescent COVID-19 were collected in the United States, Italy and Spain.

V gave up 5 bases and J gave up 4 bases, with 6 bases separating them. The CDR3 covers 11 residues. CDR1 SGHVS and CDR2 FQNEAQ come from the germline V gene. Worth noting for this clone: Different DNA sequences within this sample yield the same CDR3.

Original processing notes: Amplified reference gene primers provided the basis for estimating nucleated cell counts. The data were produced by immunoSEQ multiplex PCR, yet TCRdb's version contains in-frame clones alone and is incomplete. The V and J calls and clone size come from that table; D and trimming were worked out from the DNA. The profile covers around 270,000 clones, with 88% appearing a single time and around 3.1% taken by the ten largest. The rearrangement uses TRBV7-8 and TRBJ2-7; unclear D gene. Input material: PBMCs or T cells enriched from blood (not recorded which). This sequence originates from a woman aged 40-49 years who had been exposed to COVID-19. CDR3 in amino acids: CASSPGYEQYF. CDR3 coding DNA: TGTGCCAGCAGCCCCGGGTACGAGCAGTACTTC.